This T cell receptor beta chain came from a study of T-cell memory formation after mild COVID-19. Across the study: Among the donors, TCR clusters were largely specific to each donor.

This clonotype appeared many times. Its antigen is unknown. TCRdb itself ran the 5' RACE reads through MiXCR, one entry per CDR3 protein. This sample has 100,000 to 150,000 distinct CDR3 sequences, with approximately 5.9% found just once. Whole-study findings and limits: Shrinking CD4+ clones resided mostly in CM and EM, and CD8+ ones in EMRA. Clones that contracted from day 15 to 85 were balanced CD4/CD8, while later expanders leaned CD4+.

Specimen: PBMCs or a T cell subset sorted from them (not recorded which). This receptor was obtained from an adult woman who had mild COVID-19 (a few samples of this study predate the infection). Cell type and time point are not known.

CDR3 in amino acids: CASSQDGQGGTEAFF. The CDR3 DNA follows: TGCGCCAGCAGCCAGGATGGACAGGGTGGGACTGAAGCTTTCTTT. The chain is built from TRBV4-1 and TRBJ1-1; TRBD1 matches at 8 bases. V was clipped by 3 bases and J by 5 bases; unmatched bases: 8. Germline V gives CDR1 MGHRA, CDR2 YSYEKL. The CDR3 contains 15 residues.